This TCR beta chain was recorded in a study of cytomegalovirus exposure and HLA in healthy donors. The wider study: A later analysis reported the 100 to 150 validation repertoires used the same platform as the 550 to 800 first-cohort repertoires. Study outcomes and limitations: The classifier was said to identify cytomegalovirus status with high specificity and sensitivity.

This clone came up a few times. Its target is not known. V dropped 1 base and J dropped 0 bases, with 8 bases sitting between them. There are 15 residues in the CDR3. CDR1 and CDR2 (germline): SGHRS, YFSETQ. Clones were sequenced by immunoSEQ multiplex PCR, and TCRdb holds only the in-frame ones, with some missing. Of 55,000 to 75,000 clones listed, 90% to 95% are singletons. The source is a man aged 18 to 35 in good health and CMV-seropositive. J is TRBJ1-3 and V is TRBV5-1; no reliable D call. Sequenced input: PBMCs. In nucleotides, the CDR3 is TGCGCCAGCAGCTTGAAGGAGCCCTCTGGAAACACCATATATTTT. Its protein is CASSLKEPSGNTIYF.